This TCR beta chain was sequenced in a study of blood T cell repertoires in COVID-19 (dated by TCRdb to the early 2020s). Notes on the research overall: Samples covering the acute and convalescent phases of COVID-19 were provided by collaborators in the United States, Italy and Spain. The prospective study material was composed of cDNA or gDNA derived from T cells, B-cell-depleted T cells, or PBMCs. Subjects who had been exposed to COVID-19, were actively infected with it, or had recovered from it provided the deeply sampled blood TCRbeta repertoires that made up the dataset. The repertoires were released in a freely available public database meant as a resource for research on the immune response to SARS-CoV-2. The samples were drawn from the first 160 participants of the ongoing ImmuneRACE study and from about 1,200 subjects provided by 6 global collaborators. A de-identified subject ID, COVID-19 status, age in years and sex were almost always included in the sample metadata. Where available, HLA class I and class II types were obtained from metadata supplied by the sample provider rather than from assay-based typing. General findings and caveats noted by the study authors: The quantity of clinical and demographic metadata differed by source and by participant and was supplied without curation.

TCRbeta CDR3 regions were amplified from genomic DNA by means of the immunoSEQ Assay, a bias-controlled multiplex PCR. Under the source paper's analysis protocol: The number of nucleated cells in each sample was estimated by amplification of reference gene primers within the assay. To quantify the absolute abundance of each unique TCRbeta CDR3 rearrangement, sequence reads were collapsed and filtered. For each sample, productive Simpson clonality was calculated as the square root of Simpson's diversity index over productive rearrangements. The immuneACCESS repertoire file appears here via TCRdb, limited to in-frame rearrangements. These files lack a portion of the clones; in checked studies, under half of the deficit traces to unresolved V genes, and the cause of the others is not known. That table supplies the V and J calls and clone size; D and trimming were determined from the DNA. Recorded for this sample are under 200,000 clones; around 77% of them occurred a single time. Approximately 2.6% of the sample rests with the top ten.

Each collaborating institution followed its own protocols to collect whole blood in K2EDTA tubes. For TCRbeta analysis, collaborators shipped samples as frozen whole blood, isolated PBMCs, or DNA extracted from either of those sample types. In the case of this clone: Which antigen it targets is not known. No per-base quality is available; no much larger clone lies one base away.

Looking up the germline V gene yields CDR1 MDHEN and CDR2 SYDVKM. V ends up 6 bases short and J 0 bases short, with an unmatched junction base count of 4. Measured from the cysteine to the phenylalanine, the CDR3 is 15 residues long. Solely the CDR3 DNA is kept, with 45 bases framed from the first base. Material for sequencing was peripheral blood. This sequence originates from a man between 65 and 80 years old with acute or convalescent COVID-19. The sequence joins TRBV28 to TRBJ2-1, and 8 junctional nucleotides match TRBD2. The DNA sequence is given as TGTGCCAGCAGCGCCGGGACTAGCTCCTACAATGAGCAGTTCTTC. This gives the protein CASSAGTSSYNEQFF.